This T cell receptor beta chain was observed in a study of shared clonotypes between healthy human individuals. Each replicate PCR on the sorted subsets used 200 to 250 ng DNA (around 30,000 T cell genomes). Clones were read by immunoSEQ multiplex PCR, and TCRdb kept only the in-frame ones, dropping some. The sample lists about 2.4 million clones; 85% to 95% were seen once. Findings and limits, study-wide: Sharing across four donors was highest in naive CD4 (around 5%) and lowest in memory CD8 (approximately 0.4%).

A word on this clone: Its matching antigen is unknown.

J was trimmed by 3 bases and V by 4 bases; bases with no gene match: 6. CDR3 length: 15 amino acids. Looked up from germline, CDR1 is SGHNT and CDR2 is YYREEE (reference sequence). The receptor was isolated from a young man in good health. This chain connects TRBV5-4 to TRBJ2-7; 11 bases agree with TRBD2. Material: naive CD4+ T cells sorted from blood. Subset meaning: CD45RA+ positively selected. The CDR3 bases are TGTGCCAGCAGCAAGACGGGACTAGCGGACTACGAGCAGTACTTC. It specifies CASSKTGLADYEQYF.